The clone carrying this TCR beta chain ranks as medium-sized. TCR beta cDNA was made from approximately 500 ng total RNA with a constant-region primer. Three nested multiplex PCR rounds of slightly modified ARM-PCR generated TCR beta libraries. It was with TRBV1-TRBV30 forward primers and a C-beta reverse primer that the first two PCR rounds were run, at about 10 cycles each. TCRdb called the multiplex PCR reads again in MiXCR, with one record for every CDR3 protein. The sample contains about 320,000 distinct CDR3 sequences, 50% to 60% of which appear only once. The data were taken from a study of tumor-infiltrating lymphocytes in primary liver carcinoma. Overall study: Tumor stage was T1-T3 N0M0, and tumor size was 4.2 to 10 cm across.

Unsorted whole blood yielded the blood RNA, and germline DNA was also extracted. The ends were cut back, 1 base at V and 6 bases at J, with 7 bases in the middle. CDR1 and CDR2 from the germline V gene are SGHAT and FQNNGV. The CDR3 consists of 12 residues. Material for sequencing was peripheral blood. The genes are TRBV11-2 and TRBJ2-7, with unresolved D. The source of this sequence is a woman between 25 and 40 years old with primary liver carcinoma and hepatitis B virus infection. CDR3 in amino acids: CASSLGPTEQYF. The CDR3 DNA reads as TGTGCCAGCAGCTTAGGTCCCACCGAGCAGTACTTC.